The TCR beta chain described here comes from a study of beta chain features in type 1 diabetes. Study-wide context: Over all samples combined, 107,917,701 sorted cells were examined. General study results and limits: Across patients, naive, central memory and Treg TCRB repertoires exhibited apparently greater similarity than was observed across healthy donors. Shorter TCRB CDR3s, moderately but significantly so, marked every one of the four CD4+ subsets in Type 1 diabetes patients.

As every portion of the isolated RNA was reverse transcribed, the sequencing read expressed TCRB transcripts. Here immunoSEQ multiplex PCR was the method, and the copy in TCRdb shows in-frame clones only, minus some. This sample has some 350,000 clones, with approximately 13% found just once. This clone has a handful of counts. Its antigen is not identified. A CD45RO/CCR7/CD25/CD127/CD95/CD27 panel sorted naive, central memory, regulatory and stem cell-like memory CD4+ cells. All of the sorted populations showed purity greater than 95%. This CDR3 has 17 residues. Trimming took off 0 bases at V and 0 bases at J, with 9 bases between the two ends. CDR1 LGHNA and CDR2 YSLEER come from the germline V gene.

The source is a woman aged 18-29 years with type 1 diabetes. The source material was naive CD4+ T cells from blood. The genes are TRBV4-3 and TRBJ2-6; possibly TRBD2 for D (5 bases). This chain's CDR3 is CASSQDPRVSGANVLTF. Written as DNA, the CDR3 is TGCGCCAGCAGCCAAGATCCGAGGGTCTCTGGGGCCAACGTCCTGACTTTC.